This T cell receptor (beta chain) emerged from a study of Ad26.COV2.S vaccination and SARS-CoV-2 variants. In the study overall: In the COV1001 trial, the donor was in the Ad26.COV2.S arm. Regarding the study as a whole: Higher spike-specific TCR breadth was found in vaccine recipients than in placebo recipients.

Deletions cut 6 bases from V and 0 bases from J, with 15 bases between. Germline V gene data show CDR1 as MNHEY and CDR2 as SMNVEV (reference sequence). The CDR3 extends over 15 amino acids. Profiling relied on immunoSEQ multiplex PCR, and the TCRdb table lists in-frame clones only, not all of them. Of about 680,000 clones in the sample, around 89% are singletons; the top ten hold approximately 1.5%. Described treatment: about 20 received Ad26.COV2.S at low or high dose, single or two shots; roughly five received placebo; per-sample allocation not given. Day 63 following the first vaccine or placebo injection was when the samples were taken. Note on this clone: Its antigen is not identified.

The clonotype was recovered from a person between 18 and 65 years old who received the Ad26.COV2.S COVID-19 vaccine or a placebo. The material was peripheral blood, obtained in a trial of Ad26.COV2.S vaccine versus placebo. V usage is TRBV27 and J usage is TRBJ2-7, with D possibly being TRBD1 (6 bases). CDR3 region: CASSFRDTRSYEQYF. As DNA, the CDR3 is TGTGCCAGCAGCTTCCGGGACACCCGCTCCTACGAGCAGTACTTC.